Listed here are 13 T cell receptor beta chains from one sample, sequenced in a study of blood T cell repertoires in COVID-19. The protocol was immunoSEQ multiplex PCR, while the TCRdb copy is restricted to in-frame clones and leaves out a portion. This sample yields about 210,000 clones, of which 75% to 85% are seen a single time; under 2.5% belongs to the top ten. The sample consisted of peripheral blood. The receptors shown here come from a man aged 40-49 years who had recovered from COVID-19.

This clone was found once. The chain has TRBV4-1 and TRBJ2-1; D uncertain. Trimming pared 4 bases from V and 1 base from J, leaving 14 bases between. CDR1 and CDR2 from the germline V gene are MGHRA and YSYEKL. This CDR3 has 16 residues. CDR3 protein: CASSPHGKLSYNEQFF. CDR3 in DNA: TGCGCCAGCAGCCCCCATGGTAAGCTTTCCTACAATGAGCAGTTCTTC.

This chain uses TRBV27 with TRBJ1-5; no clear D gene. The CDR3 contains 13 residues. The germline V gene has CDR1 MNHEY and CDR2 SMNVEV (reference sequence). Between the trimmed V and J ends, which lost 5 bases and 6 bases, there was a span of 11 bases. In nucleotides, the CDR3 is TGTGCCAGCAGTCCAACTCGGGGTCAGCCCCAGCATTTT. Encoded protein: CASSPTRGQPQHF.

This clone has only a few counts. Here the CDR3 DNA reads TGTGCCAGCAGAGTAAGGGGTCAGCCCCAGCATTTT. Its protein product is CASRVRGQPQHF. The V gene is TRBV6-5, the J gene TRBJ1-5, with D tentatively TRBD1 (5 bases). V shed 6 bases and J shed 6 bases, with 9 bases lying between them. The V gene's germline CDR1 is MNHEY and CDR2 SVGAGI. The CDR3 sequence is 12 residues long.

The rearrangement joins TRBV18 to TRBJ2-3; 13 bases are shared with TRBD2. Germline loops: CDR1 KGHSH, CDR2 LQKENI. This CDR3 contains 15 residues. The junction had 1 base not matched to a gene; V was cut back by 3 bases and J by 4 bases. The CDR3 loop is CASSPTSGRSDTQYF. CDR3 coding DNA: TGTGCCAGCTCACCGACTAGCGGGAGGTCAGATACGCAGTATTTT.

This clone occurred once. The V gene is TRBV21-1, the J gene TRBJ1-1; no DNA check was done on the table's D call, TRBD1. TRBV21-1 is given as a pseudogene. CDR3 length: 17 amino acids. The chain's CDR3 is CASSTGRTGGMNTEAFF. DNA of the CDR3: TGTGCCAGCAGCACAGGGCGGACAGGGGGGATGAACACTGAAGCTTTCTTT.

V and J are TRBV14 and TRBJ2-7, with a tentative D call TRBD2 (5 bases). Per the germline V gene, CDR1 is SGHDN and CDR2 is FVKESK. V was pared by 4 bases and J by 3 bases, with 16 bases between. CDR3 length: 15 amino acids. CDR3 nucleotides: TGTGCCAGCAGCCCCGTGGTGGGAGTAATCTACGAGCAGTACTTC. This translates into CASSPVVGVIYEQYF.

The count of this clone is one. The chain's CDR3 is CASSQDRAGRGTEAFF. CDR3 bases: TGCGCCAGCAGCCAAGATCGAGCAGGGAGGGGAACTGAAGCTTTCTTT. V and J are TRBV4-3 and TRBJ1-1; tentative D call: TRBD1 (5 bases). CDR3 size: 16 residues. V lost 0 bases and J lost 5, with 16 bases in between. CDR1 is LGHNA and CDR2 is YSLEER in the germline V gene.

V gene TRBV11-2 combines with J gene TRBJ1-3, with D unresolved. Trimming removed 5 bases at V and 9 bases at J, with 20 bases between. This CDR3 is built from 15 residues. CDR1 SGHAT and CDR2 FQNNGV come from the germline V gene. The CDR3 is CASSTDRAWSGTIYF. CDR3 DNA: TGTGCCAGCAGCACAGACCGGGCATGGAGCGGCACCATATATTTT.

The chain carries TRBV5-4 and TRBJ1-2; D ambiguous. There are 14 residues in the CDR3. CDR1 and CDR2 from the germline V gene are SGHNT and YYREEE (reference sequence). Trimming cost V 4 bases and J 8 bases, with 18 bases left between them. As DNA, the CDR3 is TGTGCCAGCAGCCCGGAAGGCGAGGGTGTAGGCTACACCTTC. This encodes CASSPEGEGVGYTF.

In the case of this clone: The sample has other DNA sequences that encode this CDR3 too. The chain couples TRBV6-2 or TRBV6-3 to TRBJ1-4, with no clear D. The CDR3 has 15 residues. V lost 2 bases to trimming and J lost 0 bases, with 7 bases between them. CDR1 and CDR2 from the germline V gene are MNHEY and SVGEGT. This chain's CDR3 is CASSYVEATNEKLFF. The CDR3 coding sequence is TGTGCCAGCAGTTACGTAGAGGCAACTAATGAAAAACTGTTTTTT.

The chain employs TRBV6-5 and TRBJ2-7, with D tentatively TRBD1 (6 bases). The CDR3 consists of 12 residues. Germline V gene sequence: CDR1 MNHEY, CDR2 SVGAGI. V shed 6 bases and J shed 5 bases, with 11 bases lying between them. CDR3 region: CASSSRQDEQYF. The CDR3 nucleotides read TGTGCCAGCAGCTCCCGACAGGACGAGCAGTACTTC.

Of note for this clone: Distinct nucleotide sequences in the sample also encode this CDR3. The rearrangement links TRBV12-3 or TRBV12-4 to TRBJ1-2, with D tentatively TRBD1 (5 bases). This CDR3 comprises 12 residues. V lost 8 bases and J 6 bases, leaving 13 bases between the germline ends. The CDR3 region is CASSPGGNGYTF. The CDR3 region has the DNA TGTGCCAGCTCCCCCGGGGGGAATGGCTACACCTTC.

The gene calls are TRBV19 and TRBJ1-6; 7 positions match TRBD1. The germline CDR1 and CDR2 sequences are LNHDA and SQIVND (reference sequence). This CDR3 has 14 residues. V shed 6 bases and J 10 bases; nucleotides not matched to a gene: 9. This chain's CDR3 is CASSPDRVGSPLHF. The CDR3 coding sequence is TGTGCCAGTAGCCCCGACAGGGTAGGATCACCCCTCCACTTT.